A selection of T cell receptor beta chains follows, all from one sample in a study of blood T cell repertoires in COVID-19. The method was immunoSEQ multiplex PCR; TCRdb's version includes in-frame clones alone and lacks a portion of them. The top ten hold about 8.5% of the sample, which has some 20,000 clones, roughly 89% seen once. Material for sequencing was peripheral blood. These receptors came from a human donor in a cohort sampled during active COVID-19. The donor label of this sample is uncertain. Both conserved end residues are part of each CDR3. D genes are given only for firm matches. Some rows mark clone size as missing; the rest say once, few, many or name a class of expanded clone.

CDR3nt: TGTGCCAGCTCAAAAGACAGGGCCTTAAAAGAGACCCAGTACTTC; CDR3aa: CASSKDRALKETQYF; j_gene: TRBJ2-5; v_gene: TRBV18; d_gene: TRBD1; abundance: NA
CDR3nt: TGTGCCAGCAGCCCCAAGCCCCAACCGGGACTAGCGGTAAACTACGAGCAGTACTTC; CDR3aa: CASSPKPQPGLAVNYEQYF; j_gene: TRBJ2-7; v_gene: TRBV21-1; d_gene: NA; abundance: NA
CDR3nt: TGTGCCAGCAGCCGGAGGGGACGATACAATGAGCAGTTCTTC; CDR3aa: CASSRRGRYNEQFF; j_gene: TRBJ2-1; v_gene: TRBV7-9; d_gene: NA; abundance: NA
CDR3nt: TGTGCCTGGACCACAGGGACAGGGGGTGGCTACACCTTC; CDR3aa: CAWTTGTGGGYTF; j_gene: TRBJ1-2; v_gene: TRBV30; d_gene: TRBD1; abundance: NA
CDR3nt: TGTGCCAGCAGTTCCCAGGTACACGAGCAGTACTTC; CDR3aa: CASSSQVHEQYF; j_gene: TRBJ2-7; v_gene: TRBV12-3/TRBV12-4; d_gene: NA; abundance: NA
CDR3nt: TGTGCCAGCAGTGAAGCCCGGGACAGTGAAGCTTTCTTT; CDR3aa: CASSEARDSEAFF; j_gene: TRBJ1-1; v_gene: TRBV6-1; d_gene: TRBD1; abundance: NA
CDR3nt: TGTGCCAGCAGCCTGACCGGGGGGGCCCCCTACGAGCAGTACTTC; CDR3aa: CASSLTGGAPYEQYF; j_gene: TRBJ2-7; v_gene: TRBV9; d_gene: TRBD2; abundance: NA
CDR3nt: TGCGCCAGCAGCTTGGACCGGACAGGGTTCATCTACGAGCAGTACTTC; CDR3aa: CASSLDRTGFIYEQYF; j_gene: TRBJ2-7; v_gene: TRBV5-1; d_gene: TRBD1; abundance: NA
CDR3nt: TGTGCCACCAGTGATCCTTCGACAGGGGAGGTCTATGAGCAGTTCTTC; CDR3aa: CATSDPSTGEVYEQFF; j_gene: TRBJ2-1; v_gene: TRBV24-1; d_gene: TRBD1; abundance: NA
CDR3nt: TGTGCCAGCAGTAGAAAACGAACAGGGGATATCTATGAGCAGTTCTTC; CDR3aa: CASSRKRTGDIYEQFF; j_gene: TRBJ2-1; v_gene: TRBV28; d_gene: TRBD1; abundance: NA
CDR3nt: TGTGCCAGCAGCTTAGGGGCCATGTGGGAGTTGGGAGGGGAGCAGTTCTTC; CDR3aa: CASSLGAMWELGGEQFF; j_gene: TRBJ2-1; v_gene: TRBV5-6; d_gene: TRBD2; abundance: NA
CDR3nt: TGCGCCAGCAGCTCCGGACAGGCCCGCACAGATACGCAGTATTTT; CDR3aa: CASSSGQARTDTQYF; j_gene: TRBJ2-3; v_gene: TRBV5-1; d_gene: TRBD1; abundance: NA
CDR3nt: TGTGCCTGGAGTCAAAGGGGTGGCTACACCTTC; CDR3aa: CAWSQRGGYTF; j_gene: TRBJ1-2; v_gene: TRBV30; d_gene: NA; abundance: NA
CDR3nt: TGTGCCACCAGTGAGATTAGCGGGAGGGCCAATACCGGGGAGCTGTTTTTT; CDR3aa: CATSEISGRANTGELFF; j_gene: TRBJ2-2; v_gene: TRBV24-1; d_gene: TRBD2; abundance: once
CDR3nt: TGTGCCAGTAGTGAACGGGACAGGGCGGCTTTCTTT; CDR3aa: CASSERDRAAFF; j_gene: TRBJ1-1; v_gene: TRBV19; d_gene: TRBD1; abundance: NA
CDR3nt: TGTGCCTCAGGCCTAGCGACGTACAATGAGCAGTTCTTC; CDR3aa: CASGLATYNEQFF; j_gene: TRBJ2-1; v_gene: TRBV6-6; d_gene: NA; abundance: NA
CDR3nt: TGTGCCAGCACCGAACCCACTAGCGGGAGGGGCCTCAGCACAGATACGCAGTATTTT; CDR3aa: CASTEPTSGRGLSTDTQYF; j_gene: TRBJ2-3; v_gene: TRBV7-9; d_gene: TRBD2; abundance: NA
CDR3nt: TGTGCCAGCAGCTTTACGGGACAGGGCTACGGCGAGCAGTACTTC; CDR3aa: CASSFTGQGYGEQYF; j_gene: TRBJ2-7; v_gene: TRBV7-2; d_gene: TRBD1; abundance: once
CDR3nt: TGTGCCAGCAACAGGGAAAATGAAAAACTGTTTTTT; CDR3aa: CASNRENEKLFF; j_gene: TRBJ1-4; v_gene: TRBV2; d_gene: NA; abundance: NA
CDR3nt: TGCGCCAGCAGCTTCAACAGGGGCAAGACTGAAGCTTTCTTT; CDR3aa: CASSFNRGKTEAFF; j_gene: TRBJ1-1; v_gene: TRBV5-1; d_gene: TRBD1; abundance: NA
CDR3nt: TGTGCCAGCAGCTTAGATAGCAGGGCTTCGAACACTGAAGCTTTCTTT; CDR3aa: CASSLDSRASNTEAFF; j_gene: TRBJ1-1; v_gene: TRBV7-2; d_gene: NA; abundance: NA
CDR3nt: TGCGCCAGCAGCTTGGGGCCGTATAGCAATCAGCCCCAGCATTTT; CDR3aa: CASSLGPYSNQPQHF; j_gene: TRBJ1-5; v_gene: TRBV5-1; d_gene: NA; abundance: NA
CDR3nt: TGTGCCTGGACCCCCGGGAGGGAGTCCGGGGAGCTGTTTTTT; CDR3aa: CAWTPGRESGELFF; j_gene: TRBJ2-2; v_gene: TRBV30; d_gene: TRBD2; abundance: NA
CDR3nt: TGTGCCAGCAGCTTCACCGGGACTAGCGGGATAAAGAGCTCCTACAATGAGCAGTTCTTC; CDR3aa: CASSFTGTSGIKSSYNEQFF; j_gene: TRBJ2-1; v_gene: TRBV7-8; d_gene: TRBD2; abundance: NA
CDR3nt: TGTGCCAGCAGCCCTAGCGGGAGTGGCACAGATACGCAGTATTTT; CDR3aa: CASSPSGSGTDTQYF; j_gene: TRBJ2-3; v_gene: TRBV5-4; d_gene: TRBD2; abundance: NA
CDR3nt: TGCGCCAGCAGCCAGGGGGGGCTCAATCAGCCCCAGCATTTT; CDR3aa: CASSQGGLNQPQHF; j_gene: TRBJ1-5; v_gene: TRBV4-1; d_gene: NA; abundance: NA
CDR3nt: TGTGCCTGGAGTGTTGGACAGTACGATTATGAAAAACTGTTTTTT; CDR3aa: CAWSVGQYDYEKLFF; j_gene: TRBJ1-4; v_gene: TRBV30; d_gene: NA; abundance: NA
CDR3nt: TGCGCCAGCAGCCAAGAACCAGTGGGGACTAGCGGCCCCTACGAGCAGTACTTC; CDR3aa: CASSQEPVGTSGPYEQYF; j_gene: TRBJ2-7; v_gene: TRBV4-1; d_gene: TRBD2; abundance: NA